The clone carrying this TCR beta chain was seen a handful of times. Antigen specificity is unknown. TCRdb itself ran the reads through MiXCR, one entry per CDR3 protein. The sample has 150,000 or so distinct CDR3 sequences, around a quarter seen once. These data originate in a study of T cell repertoires in cytomegalovirus infection. Overall study context: Signatures in public TCR beta sequences pointed to both CMV infection and matching HLA type. General observations from the study: The study found HLA-C-restricted CMV-specific TCR beta clonotypes dominating the ex vivo response.

The J segment lost 4 bases and the V segment lost 0 bases, leaving 10 bases of the junction unmatched. Germline V gene data show CDR1 as DFQATT and CDR2 as SNEGSKA (reference sequence). There are 19 residues in the CDR3. The sequenced sample was PBMCs. This rearrangement joins TRBV20-1 to TRBJ2-2; TRBD2 matches at 14 bases. The TCR originated in a human donor in good health (CMV status not recorded). Some clones in this sample may be carry-over from other donors' samples. CDR3 region: CSARDSGLAGESGTGELFF. Written as DNA, the CDR3 is TGCAGTGCTAGAGATTCGGGACTAGCGGGAGAGTCAGGCACCGGGGAGCTGTTTTTT.